The clone carrying this T cell receptor (beta chain) occurred a few times. The antigen is not known. The source of the sample is a study of CD8 T cells in ankylosing spondylitis. Overall study results and limits: Within ankylosing spondylitis blood, a TCR beta motif made up of seven to nine highly homologous variants appeared to be characteristic. Enrichment of disease-linked clones was reportedly significant in matched ankylosing spondylitis synovial fluid.

TCRdb re-analysed the 5' RACE reads in MiXCR, keeping a single row per CDR3 protein. The data hold about 340,000 distinct CDR3 sequences, with 7.5% to 9% observed a single time. Germline V gene lookup returns CDR1 KGHSH and CDR2 LQKENI. With 5 bases clipped from V and 6 bases from J, the junction kept 15 bases outside the gene matches. CDR3 length: 17 residues. This chain joins TRBV18 and TRBJ2-1, with 8 bases fitting TRBD1. Sequenced: blood, either unsorted or a sorted T cell fraction (not recorded which). The source of this sequence is a male donor with ankylosing spondylitis. The CDR3 DNA sequence: TGTGCCAGCTCAAGGTCCTCAGCAGGGGGCGCGGGCAATGAGCAGTTCTTC. Amino acid sequence: CASSRSSAGGAGNEQFF.